This T cell receptor beta chain was obtained from a study of cytomegalovirus exposure and HLA in healthy donors. The PCR employed 60 Vbeta primers together with 13 Jbeta primers. Sequencing was performed with immunoSEQ multiplex PCR; in TCRdb, only in-frame clones are kept and a portion is missing. This sample has some 150,000 clones, with 65% to 80% found just once. Study-level results: Excluded: some indistinguishable V segments such as TRBV6-2 and TRBV6-3. In a later analysis, TCR beta V- and J-gene trimming showed a link to a missense DCLRE1C variant.

The CDR3 has 13 amino acids. Germline V gene data show CDR1 as MNHEY and CDR2 as SVGAGI. V was shortened by 2 bases and J by 2 bases, with 4 bases between the two germline ends. Only a few counts were recorded for this clone. The antigen remains undetermined. The chain recombines TRBV6-5 with TRBJ1-5; no clear D. This receptor was identified in a young woman in good health and CMV-seronegative. Sequenced input: PBMCs. The CDR3 sequence is CASSYQGNQPQHF. The CDR3 nucleotides are TGTGCCAGCAGTTACCAGGGCAATCAGCCCCAGCATTTT.